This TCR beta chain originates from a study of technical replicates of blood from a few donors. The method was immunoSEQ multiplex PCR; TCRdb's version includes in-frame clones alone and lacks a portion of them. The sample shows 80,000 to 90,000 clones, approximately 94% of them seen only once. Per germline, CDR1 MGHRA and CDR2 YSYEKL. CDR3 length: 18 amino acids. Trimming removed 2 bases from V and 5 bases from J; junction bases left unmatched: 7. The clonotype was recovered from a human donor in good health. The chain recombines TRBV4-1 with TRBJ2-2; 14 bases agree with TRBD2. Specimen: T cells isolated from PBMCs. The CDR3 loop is CASSQSTSGGGHTGELFF. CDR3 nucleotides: TGCGCCAGCAGCCAATCGACTAGCGGGGGGGGCCATACCGGGGAGCTGTTTTTT.